This T cell receptor (beta chain) is from a study of T cells in tuberculosis. CDR1 is SGHNT and CDR2 is YYREEE in the germline V gene (reference sequence). Deletions cut 0 bases from V and 0 bases from J, with 10 bases between. There are 15 residues in the CDR3. Libraries were prepared by immunoSEQ multiplex PCR; TCRdb keeps only in-frame clonotypes and omits some of them. The top ten hold more than 5.5% of the sample, which has 20,000 to 25,000 clones, approximately 97% seen once. The origin of this receptor is a donor aged 10-29 years with latent tuberculosis or without tuberculosis infection. This chain joins TRBV5-4 and TRBJ2-7; D remains ambiguous. The sample comprised PBMCs. CDR3 amino acids: CASSLGSSGSYEQYF. DNA of the CDR3: TGTGCCAGCAGCTTGGGTAGCTCGGGCTCCTACGAGCAGTACTTC.